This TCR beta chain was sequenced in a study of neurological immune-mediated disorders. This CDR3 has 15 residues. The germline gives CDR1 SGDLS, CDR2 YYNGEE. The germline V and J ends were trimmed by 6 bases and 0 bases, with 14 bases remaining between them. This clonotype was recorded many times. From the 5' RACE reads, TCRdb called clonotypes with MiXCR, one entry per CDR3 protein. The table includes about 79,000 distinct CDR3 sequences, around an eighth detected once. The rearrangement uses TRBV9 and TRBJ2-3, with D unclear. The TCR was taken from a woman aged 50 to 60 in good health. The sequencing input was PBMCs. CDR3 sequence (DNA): TGTGCCAGCACCGTGAGCGTGGGAAGCACAGATACGCAGTATTTT. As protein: CASTVSVGSTDTQYF.